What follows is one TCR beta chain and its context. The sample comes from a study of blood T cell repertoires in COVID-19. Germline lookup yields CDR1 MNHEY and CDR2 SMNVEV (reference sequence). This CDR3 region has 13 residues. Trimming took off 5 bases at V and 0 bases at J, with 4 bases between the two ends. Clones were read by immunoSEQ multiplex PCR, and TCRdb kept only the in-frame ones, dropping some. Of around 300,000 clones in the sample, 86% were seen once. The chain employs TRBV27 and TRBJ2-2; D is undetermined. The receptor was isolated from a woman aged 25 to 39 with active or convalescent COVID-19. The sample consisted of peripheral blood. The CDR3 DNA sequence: TGTGCCAGCAGTCTAACGAACACCGGGGAGCTGTTTTTT. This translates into CASSLTNTGELFF.